Each of the 16 T cell receptor beta chains below was sequenced from the same sample in a study of PD-L1 blockade in urothelial cancer. Time point of the sample: peripheral blood 6 weeks after treatment start. Profiling relied on immunoSEQ multiplex PCR, and the TCRdb table lists in-frame clones only, not all of them. The profile covers about 76,000 clones, with less than 95% appearing a single time and around 0.87% taken by the ten largest. The source material was PBMCs, sampled around atezolizumab (anti-PD-L1) treatment. The receptors derive from a woman of 80 years or more with urothelial cancer.

CDR3 amino acids: CASSPDRAPNTEAFF. The DNA of the CDR3 is TGTGCCAGCAGTCCTGACAGGGCGCCAAATACTGAAGCTTTCTTT. V and J are TRBV2 and TRBJ1-1; TRBD1 aligns across 7 bases. This CDR3 is built from 15 residues. Germline CDR1 SNHLY, CDR2 FYNNEI. V shed 5 bases and J 5 bases; nucleotides not matched to a gene: 11. The entire variable domain, with the rest obtained from reference TRBV2 and TRBJ1-1, is as follows: EPEVTQTPSHQVTQMGQEVILRCVPISNHLYFYWYRQILGQKVEFLVSFYNNEISEKSEIFDDQFSVERPDGSNFTLKIRSTKLEDSAMYFCASSPDRAPNTEAFFGQGTRLTVV.

The rearrangement links TRBV10-3 to TRBJ2-7, with 9 bases fitting TRBD2. Germline assignment: CDR1 ENHRY and CDR2 SYGVKD. CDR3 size: 17 residues. With 0 bases clipped from V and 4 bases from J, the junction kept 10 bases outside the gene matches. The CDR3 DNA sequence: TGTGCCATCAGTGAGTCGAGAGGTAGCGGGAGAGGGTACGAGCAGTACTTC. Residues: CAISESRGSGRGYEQYF.

Concerning this clone: Other DNA sequences in the sample encode the same CDR3. The chain combines TRBV5-1 with TRBJ2-1, with TRBD1 matching over 11 bases. The CDR3 consists of 15 residues. Germline V gives CDR1 SGHRS, CDR2 YFSETQ. Trimming cost V 5 bases and J 4 bases; bases outside gene matches: 5. The CDR3 here is CASSPGQGAYNEQFF. CDR3 bases: TGCGCCAGCAGTCCCGGACAGGGGGCGTACAATGAGCAGTTCTTC.

The chain joins TRBV7-9 to TRBJ1-2; possible D gene TRBD1, 5 bases. The germline V and J ends were trimmed by 3 bases and 5 bases, with 10 bases remaining between them. Germline values: CDR1 SEHNR, CDR2 FQNEAQ (reference sequence). CDR3 size: 13 residues. This chain's CDR3 is CASSLTESYGYTF. CDR3 DNA sequence: TGTGCCAGCAGCTTGACAGAATCTTATGGCTACACCTTC. Full variable domain (missing parts from reference TRBV7-9 and TRBJ1-2): DTGVSQNPRHKITKRGQNVTFRCDPISEHNRLYWYRQTLGQGPEFLTYFQNEAQLEKSRLLSDRFSAERPKGSFSTLEIQRTEQGDSAMYLCASSLTESYGYTFGSGTRLTVV.

This sequence joins TRBV15 and TRBJ2-2; D remains unclear. V lost 8 bases, J lost 4 bases, and 11 bases lay in between. This CDR3 has 13 amino acids. Germline V gives CDR1 LNHNV, CDR2 YYDKDF (reference sequence). Written as DNA, the CDR3 is TGTGCCACCCGCCCCAGTCCCACCGGGGAGCTGTTTTTT. It yields the protein CATRPSPTGELFF.

This clone was observed once. The V and J genes are TRBV19 and TRBJ1-5; a weak D match, TRBD1 (6 bases). The CDR3 contains 15 residues. Trimming stripped 5 bases from V and 0 bases from J, with 11 bases between. Germline V gene lookup returns CDR1 LNHDA and CDR2 SQIVND (reference sequence). The CDR3 region has the DNA TGTGCCAGTAGTGTACAGGGAAATAGCAATCAGCCCCAGCATTTT. Translation gives CASSVQGNSNQPQHF.

V is TRBV5-1 and J is TRBJ1-2, with 7 bases aligning to TRBD1. Germline V gives CDR1 SGHRS, CDR2 YFSETQ. V was pared by 3 bases and J by 5 bases, with 4 bases of the junction left unmatched. The CDR3 loop spans 13 amino acids. The CDR3 loop is CASSSTGVYGYTF. CDR3 DNA: TGCGCCAGCAGCTCCACAGGGGTGTATGGCTACACCTTC.

This clone was counted between two and nine times. V usage is TRBV30 and J usage is TRBJ2-5; D gene unclear. Trimming took off 0 bases at V and 5 bases at J, with 4 bases between the two ends. CDR3 length: 11 residues. Germline CDR1 GTSNPN, CDR2 SVGIG (reference sequence). As DNA, the CDR3 is TGTGCCTGGAGTGTCTTCGAGACCCAGTACTTC. Protein: CAWSVFETQYF.

The chain links TRBV28 to TRBJ1-5, with a possible D match to TRBD1 (5 bases). Deletions cut 1 base from V and 11 bases from J, with 9 bases between. There are 12 residues in the CDR3. Germline V gives CDR1 MDHEN, CDR2 SYDVKM. CDR3 coding DNA: TGTGCCAGCAGTTTATCTCGACAGACCCAGCATTTT. It translates to CASSLSRQTQHF.

On this clone itself: Other DNA variants within this sample encode the same CDR3. V and J are TRBV5-1 and TRBJ2-5, with 7 bases lining up with TRBD1. V gave up 0 bases and J gave up 1 base; unmatched junction bases: 0. The CDR3 contains 14 residues. CDR1 is SGHRS, CDR2 YFSETQ, per germline. The CDR3 is CASSLGQGQETQYF. CDR3 DNA: TGCGCCAGCAGCTTGGGACAGGGCCAAGAGACCCAGTACTTC.

Note on this clone: Other DNA sequences from this sample encode an identical CDR3 as well. The chain recombines TRBV5-1 with TRBJ1-1, with a tentative D call TRBD1 (5 bases). V lost 1 base and J lost 2, with 9 bases in between. CDR1 is SGHRS and CDR2 is YFSETQ in the germline V gene. CDR3 length: 14 amino acids. CDR3 sequence reads: CASSLTGLNTEAFF. For the CDR3, the DNA is TGCGCCAGCAGCTTGACAGGCTTAAACACTGAAGCTTTCTTT.

This sequence joins TRBV30 and TRBJ1-2, with 7 positions matching TRBD1. From germline, CDR1 is GTSNPN and CDR2 SVGIG (reference sequence). The CDR3 totals 16 residues. V shed 0 bases and J 2 bases; nucleotides not matched to a gene: 9. The CDR3 bases are TGTGCCTGGAGTGTACGGGGTCAGGGGGTAAACTATGGCTACACCTTC. This encodes CAWSVRGQGVNYGYTF.

The chain is built from TRBV27 and TRBJ2-1; 10 nucleotides align to TRBD2. Per germline, CDR1 MNHEY and CDR2 SMNVEV (reference sequence). The CDR3 spans 14 residues. The J segment lost 16 bases and the V segment lost 5 bases, leaving 14 bases of the junction unmatched. The CDR3 coding sequence is TGTGCCAGCAGTCCCCCGGGGAGCGGGAGGGCCGTTTTCTTC. The encoded protein is CASSPPGSGRAVFF.

The V call is TRBV7-9, the J call TRBJ1-4; D not resolved. CDR1 and CDR2 (germline): SEHNR, FQNEAQ (reference sequence). V lost 7 bases and J 0 bases, leaving 9 bases between the germline ends. The CDR3 has 14 residues. This chain's CDR3 is CASTPRATNEKLFF. CDR3 bases: TGTGCCAGCACGCCCCGAGCAACTAATGAAAAACTGTTTTTT.

The chain combines TRBV27 with TRBJ2-7; TRBD2 matches 10 bases. The CDR3 has 15 amino acids. The germline V gene encodes CDR1 MNHEY and CDR2 SMNVEV (reference sequence). The V gene end was trimmed by 6 bases and the J gene end by 7 bases; junction bases not matched to a gene: 12. The CDR3 is CASSERPGLASEQYF. The CDR3 DNA is TGTGCCAGCAGCGAGAGACCGGGACTAGCGTCTGAGCAGTACTTC.

The chain joins TRBV19 to TRBJ2-2; possible D gene TRBD2, 6 bases. Deletions cut 6 bases from V and 2 bases from J, with 16 bases between. The CDR3 length is 16 residues. Germline CDR1 is LNHDA and CDR2 is SQIVND (reference sequence). The CDR3: CASSPGGISNTGELFF. The CDR3 coding sequence is TGTGCCAGTAGCCCTGGGGGGATCTCTAACACCGGGGAGCTGTTTTTT.